This T cell receptor beta chain was identified in a study of Graves' ophthalmopathy and Graves' hyperthyroidism. Scientists amplified the TCR beta CDR3 regions from RNA transcripts. The library came from an HTBI-primed first-round RT-PCR and a second-round multiplex PCR. In TCRdb, the multiplex PCR reads were re-called with MiXCR into one record per CDR3 protein. Of approximately 1.2 million distinct CDR3 sequences listed, 35% to 45% were seen once; the top ten hold over 8.5%. CDR1 is SGHTA and CDR2 is FQGTGA in the germline V gene. This CDR3 comprises 17 residues. V lost 5 bases to trimming and J lost 0 bases, with 14 bases between them.

Sequenced material: peripheral blood or thyroid tissue (not recorded which). This chain joins TRBV7-3 and TRBJ1-6, with D possibly TRBD1 on 6 matching bases. The sequence was collected from an adult man with Graves' hyperthyroidism. The CDR3 coding sequence is TGTGCCAGCAGCCCGTCTCAGGGGAGCTCCTATAATTCACCCCTCCACTTT. As protein: CASSPSQGSSYNSPLHF.